These 3 T cell receptor beta chains were all obtained from the same sample, sequenced in a study of PD-L1 blockade in urothelial cancer. Here immunoSEQ multiplex PCR was the method, and the copy in TCRdb shows in-frame clones only, minus some. The table has about 45,000 clones, approximately 78% seen once. Time point given: peripheral blood 6 weeks after treatment start. Source: PBMCs, taken around atezolizumab (anti-PD-L1) treatment. The receptors here all came from a man aged 55 to 70 with urothelial cancer.

This clone was seen a few times. The gene calls are TRBV20-1 and TRBJ1-4, with D uncertain. This CDR3 is built from 11 residues. Germline V gives CDR1 DFQATT, CDR2 SNEGSKA (reference sequence). Trimming stripped 1 base from V and 8 bases from J, with 5 bases between. CDR3 in amino acids: CSARGGEKLFF. CDR3 bases: TGCAGTGCTAGAGGAGGAGAAAAACTGTTTTTT.

The chain recombines TRBV19 with TRBJ1-1, with 9 bases matching TRBD1. Germline CDR1 LNHDA, CDR2 SQIVND (reference sequence). This CDR3 region has 15 residues. V was pared by 5 bases and J by 4 bases, with 8 bases of the junction left unmatched. DNA for the CDR3: TGTGCCAGTAGTCAACAGACAGGGGGTGGCACTGAAGCTTTCTTT. Its translation is CASSQQTGGGTEAFF.

The V call is TRBV5-1, the J call TRBJ1-1, with 8 bases aligning to TRBD1. The CDR3 is made up of 15 amino acids. Per the germline V gene, CDR1 is SGHRS and CDR2 is YFSETQ. The V segment lost 0 bases and the J segment 4 bases; nucleotides outside the gene matches: 5. The CDR3 spells CASSLVPRGLTEAFF. CDR3 nucleotides: TGCGCCAGCAGCTTGGTTCCCAGGGGGCTCACTGAAGCTTTCTTT.